Below are 4 T cell receptor beta chains sequenced from a single sample in a study of human T cells and chemical hapten exposure (dated by TCRdb to the early 2020s). The time point label, read with the paper, signifies: pre-sensitization, week 0. The label giving this sample's treatment or condition can be read as: therapeutic diphenylcyclopropenone sensitization with weekly scalp DPC. The library was produced with RACE. Reads for this sample came from a NextSeq 500. The public sequencing data were trimmed at Q25 with fastp and processed into clonotypes with MiXCR by TCRdb, which kept only in-frame beta chains. When rows share a CDR3 protein, they turn into one entry using the most common DNA and genes. This sample holds more than 300,000 distinct CDR3 sequences; around 5% were observed only once. The top ten clonotypes cover over 7% of the sample. Sequenced material: whole blood, taken in connection with sensitization to the hapten diphenylcyclopropenone (DPC). The receptors shown here come from a young woman with alopecia areata. Some clones in this sample may be carry-over from other donors' samples.

This clonotype was seen ten or more times. V usage is TRBV15 and J usage is TRBJ1-3; D unresolved. V was shortened by 0 bases and J by 0 bases, with 6 bases between the two germline ends. This CDR3 spans 15 amino acids. Germline CDR1 reads LNHNV; CDR2 reads YYDKDF (reference sequence). The CDR3 spells CATSREWGSGNTIYF. The CDR3 nucleotides read TGTGCCACCAGCAGAGAGTGGGGCTCTGGAAACACCATATATTTT.

The CDR3 sequence is CASSEVTGGLSYNEQFF. CDR3 DNA sequence: TGTGCCAGCAGCGAAGTGACGGGGGGGCTATCCTACAATGAGCAGTTCTTC. The chain employs TRBV9 and TRBJ2-1; 8 bases are a match to TRBD2. The CDR3 loop spans 17 amino acids. Germline CDR1 is SGDLS and CDR2 is YYNGEE. Losses at the gene ends were 3 bases for V and 1 base for J; bases not matched to a gene: 9.

This clonotype was found many times. J is TRBJ2-7 and V is TRBV19; 9 bases line up with TRBD1. Germline V gene sequence: CDR1 LNHDA, CDR2 SQIVND (reference sequence). This CDR3 spans 15 amino acids. The J segment lost 2 bases and the V segment lost 4 bases, leaving 6 bases of the junction unmatched. In nucleotides, the CDR3 is TGTGCCAGTAGTAAGAGGGACAGGGTCCCCTACGAGCAGTACTTC. It yields the protein CASSKRDRVPYEQYF. Complete variable domain (other parts from reference TRBV19 and TRBJ2-7): DGGITQSPKYLFRKEGQNVTLSCEQNLNHDAMYWYRQDPGQGLRLIYYSQIVNDFQKGDIAEGYSVSREKKESFPLTVTSAQKNPTAFYLCASSKRDRVPYEQYFGPGTRLTVT.

This clonotype was counted between two and nine times. This sequence joins TRBV20-1 and TRBJ1-5; D gene uncertain. This CDR3 is built from 15 residues. Germline V gene lookup returns CDR1 DFQATT and CDR2 SNEGSKA (reference sequence). V was shortened by 6 bases and J by 0 bases, with 15 bases between the two germline ends. The CDR3 DNA reads as TGCAGTGCCGCCGGCCGGGCAAATAGCAATCAGCCCCAGCATTTT. Translated, it gives CSAAGRANSNQPQHF.